This T cell receptor (beta chain) was recorded in a study of blood T cell repertoires in COVID-19. Study-level information: Both acute and convalescent COVID-19 samples were obtained from the United States, Italy and Spain. PBMCs, B-cell-depleted T cells, or T cells provided the cDNA or gDNA that made up the material.

After removal of 2 bases from V and 13 bases from J, the junction contained 17 bases not matched to a gene. There are 17 residues in the CDR3. Germline-derived CDR1 and CDR2 are MGHRA and YSYEKL. The authors' processing: Amplification of reference gene primers provided the estimated nucleated cell counts. Some clones are missing from TCRdb's copy, which holds only in-frame ones; the method was immunoSEQ multiplex PCR. The V and J calls and the clone size are those of that table, but D and trimming were determined from the DNA. The sample contains 130,000 or so clones, around 89% of which appear only once. This clone has a handful of counts. During active infection, Seattle patients enrolled and were then monitored through disease.

The sample taken for sequencing was peripheral blood. The clonotype was recovered from a man in his 60s with COVID-19, enrolled during active disease. J is TRBJ1-2 and V is TRBV4-1; TRBD1 agrees at 12 bases. The CDR3 loop is CASSQPTTGTGGLLGTF. As DNA, the CDR3 is TGCGCCAGCAGCCAACCCACAACGGGGACAGGGGGCCTCTTAGGCACCTTC.